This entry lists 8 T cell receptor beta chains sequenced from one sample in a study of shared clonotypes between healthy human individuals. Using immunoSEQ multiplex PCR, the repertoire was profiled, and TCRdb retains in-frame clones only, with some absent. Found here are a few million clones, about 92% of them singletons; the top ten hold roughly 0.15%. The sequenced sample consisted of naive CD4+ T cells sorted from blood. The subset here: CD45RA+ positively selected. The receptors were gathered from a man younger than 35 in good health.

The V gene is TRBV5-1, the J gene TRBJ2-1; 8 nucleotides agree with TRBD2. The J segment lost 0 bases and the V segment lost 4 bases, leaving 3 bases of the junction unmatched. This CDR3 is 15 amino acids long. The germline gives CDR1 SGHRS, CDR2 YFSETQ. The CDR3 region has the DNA TGCGCCAGCAGCCCAGGGACTAGCTCCTACAATGAGCAGTTCTTC. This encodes CASSPGTSSYNEQFF.

CDR3 DNA: TGTGCCAGCAGCTTAGTGATTCCTTCTTCCACTGAAGCTTTCTTT. It specifies CASSLVIPSSTEAFF. The J gene is TRBJ1-1, the V gene TRBV7-9; D unclear. The V gene lost 1 base and the J gene lost 4 bases, with 13 bases spanning the gap. The CDR3 covers 15 residues. CDR1 is SEHNR and CDR2 is FQNEAQ in the germline V gene (reference sequence).

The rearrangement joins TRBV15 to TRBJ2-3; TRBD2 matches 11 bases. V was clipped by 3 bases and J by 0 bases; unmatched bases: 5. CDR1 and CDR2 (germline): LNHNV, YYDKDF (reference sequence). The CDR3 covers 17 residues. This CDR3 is CATSSGTSGTSTDTQYF. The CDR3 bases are TGTGCCACCAGCAGCGGGACTAGCGGAACTAGCACAGATACGCAGTATTTT.

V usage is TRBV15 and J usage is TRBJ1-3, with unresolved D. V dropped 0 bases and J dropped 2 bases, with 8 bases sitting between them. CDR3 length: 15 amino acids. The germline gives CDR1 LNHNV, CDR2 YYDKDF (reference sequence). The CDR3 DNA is TGTGCCACCAGCAGAGATCCCCCAGCTGGAAACACCATATATTTT. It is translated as CATSRDPPAGNTIYF.

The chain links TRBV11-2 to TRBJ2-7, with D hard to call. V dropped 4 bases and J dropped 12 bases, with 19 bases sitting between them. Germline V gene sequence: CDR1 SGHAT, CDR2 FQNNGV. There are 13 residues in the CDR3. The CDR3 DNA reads TGTGCCAGCAGCTCGCCCCGGGCCCCCCGGAGGTACTTC. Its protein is CASSSPRAPRRYF.

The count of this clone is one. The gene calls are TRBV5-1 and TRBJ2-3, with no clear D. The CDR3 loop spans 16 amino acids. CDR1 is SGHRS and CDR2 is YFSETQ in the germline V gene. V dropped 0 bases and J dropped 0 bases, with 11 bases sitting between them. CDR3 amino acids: CASSLASEISTDTQYF. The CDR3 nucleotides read TGCGCCAGCAGCTTGGCTTCGGAAATTAGCACAGATACGCAGTATTTT.

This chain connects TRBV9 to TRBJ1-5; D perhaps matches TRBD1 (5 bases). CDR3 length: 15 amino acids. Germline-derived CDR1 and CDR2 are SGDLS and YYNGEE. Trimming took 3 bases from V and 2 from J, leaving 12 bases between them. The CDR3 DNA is TGTGCCAGCAGCGGGGACGGGGTCGGCAATCAGCCCCAGCATTTT. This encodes CASSGDGVGNQPQHF.

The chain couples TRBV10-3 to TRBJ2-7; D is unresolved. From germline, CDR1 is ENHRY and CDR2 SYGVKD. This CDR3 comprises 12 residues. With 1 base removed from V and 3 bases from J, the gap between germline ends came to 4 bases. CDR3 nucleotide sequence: TGTGCCATCAGTGAGTTCTTCTACGAGCAGTACTTC. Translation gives CAISEFFYEQYF.